This is a list of T cell receptor beta chains from one sample in a study of T cell changes during pregnancy in multiple sclerosis. Sequencing used immunoSEQ multiplex PCR; TCRdb keeps in-frame clones, though not all of them. The sample yields roughly 42,000 clones, around 92% seen once. Sequenced here: CD4+ T cells from peripheral blood mononuclear cells, sampled in the second trimester of pregnancy. These receptors all stem from a female donor in good health, enrolled as a control in a pregnancy study. Each CDR3 is given without its conserved first and last residue.

j_call	v_call	cdr3_aa
TRBJ2-5	TRBV7-2	ASSPKETQY
TRBJ1-2	TRBV18	ASSPRGSADGYT
TRBJ2-1	TRBV11-2	ASSLAPWRGTKTMRQF
TRBJ2-3	TRBV5-1	ASSGGSGTSTDTQY
TRBJ1-3	TRBV6-5	ASSYQQGRGNTIY
TRBJ1-1	TRBV2	ASRVGVGQGATEAF
TRBJ2-7	TRBV2	ASALGTGSSYEQY
TRBJ2-3	TRBV5-1	ASSLEGSADTQY
TRBJ2-2	TRBV12-1	ASSRKGLAGGNTGELF
TRBJ2-3	TRBV5-4	ASRPPGQGGTDTQY
TRBJ2-1	TRBV19	ASSPDKGNEQF
TRBJ1-3	TRBV6-1	ASKGASSGNTIY
TRBJ2-5	TRBV28	ASSPGPMWTKHQRQNQETQY
TRBJ2-7	TRBV6-1	ATGFFSYEQY
TRBJ2-7	TRBV6-5	ASSYSRTSGTYEQY
TRBJ2-7	TRBV5-1	ASRLGASGTYEQY
TRBJ1-2	TRBV7-2	ASSLVGQYYGYT
TRBJ1-2	TRBV4-2	ASSQEHRLGVPGYT